A single T cell receptor beta chain is shown here with its context. This clone's antigen is unknown. One base away there is no much larger clone; base qualities are not given. This entry comes from a study of blood T cell repertoires in COVID-19 (TCRdb year 2020). About the study as a whole: Samples covering the acute and convalescent phases of COVID-19 were provided by collaborators in the United States, Italy and Spain. The prospective study material was composed of cDNA or gDNA derived from T cells, B-cell-depleted T cells, or PBMCs. Subjects who had been exposed to COVID-19, were actively infected with it, or had recovered from it provided the deeply sampled blood TCRbeta repertoires that made up the dataset. The repertoires were released in a freely available public database intended as a resource for research on the immune response to SARS-CoV-2. The samples were drawn from the first 160 participants of the ongoing ImmuneRACE study and from 950 to 1,500 subjects provided by 6 global collaborators. Nearly every sample came with metadata listing a de-identified subject ID, COVID-19 status, age in years and sex. Where available, HLA class I and class II types were obtained from metadata supplied by the sample provider rather than from assay-based typing. Broad study findings and their caveats: How much clinical and demographic metadata was included differed by source and by participant, and the metadata was provided uncurated.

TCRbeta CDR3 regions were amplified from genomic DNA using the immunoSEQ Assay, a bias-controlled multiplex PCR. The study's processing was this. The number of nucleated cells in each sample was estimated from the amplification of reference gene primers within the assay. To quantify the absolute abundance of each unique TCRbeta CDR3 rearrangement, sequence reads were collapsed and filtered. For each sample, productive Simpson clonality was calculated as the square root of Simpson's diversity index over productive rearrangements. This is the immuneACCESS table as TCRdb keeps it, with only in-frame sequences that have V and J called. A part of the clones is gone; compared with another copy, unresolved V genes explain less than half, and the rest is unexplained. V, J and clone size were drawn from that table, and D and trimming were deduced from the DNA. This sample has tens of thousands of clones in its table, and roughly nine tenths of those were observed once. The ten largest clones add up to approximately 1.5% of the sample.

Each collaborating institution followed its own protocols to collect whole blood in K2EDTA tubes. Collaborator samples were shipped for TCRbeta analysis as frozen whole blood, isolated PBMCs, or DNA extracted from either sample type. V is pared back by 0 bases and J by 2 bases, with 6 bases lying between the germline termini. CDR1 and CDR2, per the germline V gene (reference sequence), are SGHNT and YYREEE. From the cysteine up to the phenylalanine, the CDR3 has a length of 13 residues. Kept here is only the CDR3 DNA, which spans 39 bases and is read in frame from base 1. The chain links TRBV5-4 with TRBJ2-7; TRBD1 could be the D gene, as 6 bases match. The sample was peripheral blood. The receptor was isolated from a man between 60 and 70 years old with acute or convalescent COVID-19. Here the CDR3 is given as CASSLGGPYEQYF. The nucleotides are TGTGCCAGCAGCTTGGGGGGGCCCTACGAGCAGTACTTC.